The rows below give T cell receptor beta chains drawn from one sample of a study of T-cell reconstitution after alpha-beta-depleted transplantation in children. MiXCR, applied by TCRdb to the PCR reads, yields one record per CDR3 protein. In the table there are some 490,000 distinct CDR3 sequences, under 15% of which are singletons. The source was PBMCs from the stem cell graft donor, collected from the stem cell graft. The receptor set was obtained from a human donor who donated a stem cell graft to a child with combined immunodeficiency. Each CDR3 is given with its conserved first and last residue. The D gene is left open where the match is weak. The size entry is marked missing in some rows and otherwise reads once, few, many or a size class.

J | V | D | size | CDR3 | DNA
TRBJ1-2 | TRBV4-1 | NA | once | CASSQVVGFGRTTNYGYTF | TGCGCCAGCAGCCAAGTCGTCGGCTTCGGACGGACCACTAACTATGGCTACACCTTC
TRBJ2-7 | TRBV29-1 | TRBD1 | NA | CSVGDRGLSYEQYF | TGCAGCGTTGGGGACAGGGGACTTTCCTACGAGCAGTACTTC
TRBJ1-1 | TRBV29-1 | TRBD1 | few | CSVWDRANTEAFF | TGCAGCGTCTGGGACAGGGCGAACACTGAAGCTTTCTTT
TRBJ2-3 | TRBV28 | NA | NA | CASSLNPLFRGGVADTQYF | TGTGCCAGCAGTTTGAACCCCCTCTTCAGAGGGGGGGTCGCAGATACGCAGTATTTT
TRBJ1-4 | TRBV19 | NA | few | CASSIVLGQEKLFF | TGTGCCAGTAGTATAGTATTAGGACAGGAAAAACTGTTTTTT
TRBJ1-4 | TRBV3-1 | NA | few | CASSQDQGPNEKLFF | TGTGCCAGCAGCCAAGATCAGGGACCTAATGAAAAACTGTTTTTT
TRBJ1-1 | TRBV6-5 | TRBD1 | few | CASSYADRADTEAFF | TGTGCCAGCAGTTACGCGGACAGGGCGGACACTGAAGCTTTCTTT
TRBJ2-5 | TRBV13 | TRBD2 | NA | CASSPRLAGVNQETQYF | TGTGCCAGCAGCCCTAGACTAGCGGGAGTGAACCAAGAGACCCAGTACTTC
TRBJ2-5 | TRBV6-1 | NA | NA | CASRHLLEAYQQETQYF | TGTGCCAGCAGGCACCTCCTGGAGGCCTACCAACAAGAGACCCAGTACTTC
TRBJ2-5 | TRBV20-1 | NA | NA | CSARTAGQETQYF | TGCAGTGCTAGGACAGCCGGTCAAGAGACCCAGTACTTC
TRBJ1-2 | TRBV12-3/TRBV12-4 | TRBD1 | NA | CASRPRDRSNYGYTF | TGTGCCAGCAGGCCTAGGGACAGGTCTAACTATGGCTACACCTTC
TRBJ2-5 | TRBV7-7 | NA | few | CASSFRLGSVGETQYF | TGTGCTAGCAGCTTCCGGCTGGGAAGTGTCGGAGAGACCCAGTACTTC
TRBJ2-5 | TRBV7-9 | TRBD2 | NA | CASRTGRIETQYF | TGTGCCAGCCGTACCGGGAGGATAGAGACCCAGTACTTC
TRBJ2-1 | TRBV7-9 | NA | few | CASTPRGPGDNEQFF | TGTGCCAGCACCCCCAGGGGCCCGGGAGACAATGAGCAGTTCTTC
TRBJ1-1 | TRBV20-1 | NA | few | CSAEIQDSEAFF | TGCAGTGCTGAAATCCAGGACTCTGAAGCTTTCTTT
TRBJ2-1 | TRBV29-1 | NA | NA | CSAPRGQRSNVQFF | TGCAGCGCCCCGAGGGGACAAAGGAGCAATGTGCAGTTCTTC